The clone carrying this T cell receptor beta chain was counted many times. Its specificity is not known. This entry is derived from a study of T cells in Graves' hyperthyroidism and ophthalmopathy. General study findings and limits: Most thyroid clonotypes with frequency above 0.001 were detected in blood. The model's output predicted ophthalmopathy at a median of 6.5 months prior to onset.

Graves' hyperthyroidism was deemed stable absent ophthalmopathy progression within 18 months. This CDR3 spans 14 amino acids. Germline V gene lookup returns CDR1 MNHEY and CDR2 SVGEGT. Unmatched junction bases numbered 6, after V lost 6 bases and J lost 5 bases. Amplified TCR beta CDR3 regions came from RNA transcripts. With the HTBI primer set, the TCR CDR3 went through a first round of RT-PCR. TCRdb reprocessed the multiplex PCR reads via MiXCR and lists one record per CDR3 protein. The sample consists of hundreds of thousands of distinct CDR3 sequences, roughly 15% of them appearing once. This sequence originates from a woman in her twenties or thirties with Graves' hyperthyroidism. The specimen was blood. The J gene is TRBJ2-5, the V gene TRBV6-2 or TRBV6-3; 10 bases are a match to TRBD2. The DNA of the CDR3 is TGTGCCAGCAGGCCGGGACTAGCGATGGAGACCCAGTACTTC. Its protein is CASRPGLAMETQYF.